This T cell receptor (beta chain) was observed in a study of radiation and T cells in renal cell carcinoma. The overall study: Nephrectomy followed 15 Gy stereotactic body radiation by 4 weeks.

As for this clone: What it binds is unknown.

Study-wide findings and caveats: Without pretreatment biopsies, baseline tumor clonotype presence was undetermined.

The protocol was immunoSEQ multiplex PCR, while the TCRdb copy is restricted to in-frame clones and leaves out a portion. The top ten hold 1.9% of the sample, which has about 120,000 clones, 75% to 85% seen once. Time point given: blood 2 weeks post-SBRT. Treatment indicated: 15 Gy SBRT to primary tumor, nephrectomy 4 weeks later. This CDR3 contains 12 residues. Trimming shortened V by 2 bases and J by 1 base, and 3 bases separated the two germline ends. The V gene's germline CDR1 is SGHRS and CDR2 YFSETQ. The sequence came from a woman in her sixties with renal cell carcinoma. Sequencing was performed on blood, taken from a patient whose treatment included radiotherapy and nephrectomy. The V call is TRBV5-1, the J call TRBJ2-5; D uncertain. CDR3 DNA: TGCGCCAGCAGCTTCTTCCAAGAGACCCAGTACTTC. It yields the protein CASSFFQETQYF.